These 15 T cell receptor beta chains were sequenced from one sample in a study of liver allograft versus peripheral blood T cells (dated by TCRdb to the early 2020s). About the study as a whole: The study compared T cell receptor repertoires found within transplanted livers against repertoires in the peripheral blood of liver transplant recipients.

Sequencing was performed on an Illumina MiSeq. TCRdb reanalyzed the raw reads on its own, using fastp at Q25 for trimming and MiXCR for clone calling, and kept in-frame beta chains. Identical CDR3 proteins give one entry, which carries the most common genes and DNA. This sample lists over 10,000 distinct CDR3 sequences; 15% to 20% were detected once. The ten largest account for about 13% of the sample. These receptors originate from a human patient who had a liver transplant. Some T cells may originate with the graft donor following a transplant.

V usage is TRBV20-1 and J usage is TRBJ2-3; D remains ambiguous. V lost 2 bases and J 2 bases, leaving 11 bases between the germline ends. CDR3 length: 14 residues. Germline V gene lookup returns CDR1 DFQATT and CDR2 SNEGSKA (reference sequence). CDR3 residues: CSARQNANTDTQYF. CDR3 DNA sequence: TGCAGTGCTAGACAGAACGCTAACACAGATACGCAGTATTTT.

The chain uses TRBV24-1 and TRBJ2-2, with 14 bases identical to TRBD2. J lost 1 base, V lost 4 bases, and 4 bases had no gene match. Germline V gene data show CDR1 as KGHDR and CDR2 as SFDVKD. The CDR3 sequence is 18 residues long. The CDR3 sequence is CATSDPGLAGGNTGELFF. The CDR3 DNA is TGTGCCACCAGTGACCCCGGACTAGCGGGGGGGAACACCGGGGAGCTGTTTTTT.

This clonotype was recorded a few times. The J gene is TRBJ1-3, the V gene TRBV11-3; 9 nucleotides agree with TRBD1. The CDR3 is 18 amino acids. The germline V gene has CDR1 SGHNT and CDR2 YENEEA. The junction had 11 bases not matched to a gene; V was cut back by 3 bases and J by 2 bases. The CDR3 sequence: CASSFPSSHRGPGNTIYF. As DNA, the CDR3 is TGTGCCAGCAGCTTCCCATCATCCCACAGGGGGCCTGGAAACACCATATATTTT.

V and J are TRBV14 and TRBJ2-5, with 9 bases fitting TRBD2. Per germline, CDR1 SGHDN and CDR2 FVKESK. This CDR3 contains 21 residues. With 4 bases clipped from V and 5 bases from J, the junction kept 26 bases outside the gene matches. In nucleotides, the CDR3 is TGTGCCAGCAGCCGGGGGAATGGGCTAGCGGGACTCCCGGGGGCTGGGGAGACCCAGTACTTC. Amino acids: CASSRGNGLAGLPGAGETQYF.

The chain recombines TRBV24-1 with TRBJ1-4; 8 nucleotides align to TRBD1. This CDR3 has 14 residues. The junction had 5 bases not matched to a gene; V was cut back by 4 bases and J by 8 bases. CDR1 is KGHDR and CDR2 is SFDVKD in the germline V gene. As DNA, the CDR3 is TGTGCCACCAGTGAGACAGGGGTGCAGGAAAAACTGTTTTTT. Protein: CATSETGVQEKLFF.

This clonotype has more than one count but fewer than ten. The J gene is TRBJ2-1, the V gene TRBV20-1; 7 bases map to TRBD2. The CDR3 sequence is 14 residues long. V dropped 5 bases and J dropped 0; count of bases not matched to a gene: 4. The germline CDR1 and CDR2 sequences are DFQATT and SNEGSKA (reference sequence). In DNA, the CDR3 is TGCAGTGCTCCCGGGGGGTTCTCCTACAATGAGCAGTTCTTC. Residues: CSAPGGFSYNEQFF.

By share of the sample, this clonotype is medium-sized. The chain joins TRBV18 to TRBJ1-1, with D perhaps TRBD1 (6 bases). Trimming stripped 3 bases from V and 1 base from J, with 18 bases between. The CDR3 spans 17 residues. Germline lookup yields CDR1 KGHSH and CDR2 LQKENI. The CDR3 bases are TGTGCCAGCTCACCGATGGGCAGGGGTGGACAGAACACTGAAGCTTTCTTT. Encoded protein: CASSPMGRGGQNTEAFF.

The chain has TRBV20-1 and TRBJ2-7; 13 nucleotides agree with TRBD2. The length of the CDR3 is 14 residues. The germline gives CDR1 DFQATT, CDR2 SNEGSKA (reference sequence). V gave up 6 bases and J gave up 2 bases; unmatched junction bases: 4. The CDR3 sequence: CSAPLAGGTYEQYF. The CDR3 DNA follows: TGCAGTGCGCCACTAGCGGGGGGGACCTACGAGCAGTACTTC.

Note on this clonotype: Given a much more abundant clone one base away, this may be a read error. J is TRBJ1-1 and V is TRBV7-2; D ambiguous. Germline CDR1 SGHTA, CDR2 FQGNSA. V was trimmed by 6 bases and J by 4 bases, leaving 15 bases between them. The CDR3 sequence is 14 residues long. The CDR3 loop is CASRNGVWGTEAFF. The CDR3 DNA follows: TGTGCCAGCAGGAACGGGGTCTGGGGCACTGAAGCTTTCTTT.

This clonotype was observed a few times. The CDR3 spells CASSRYGYTF. Written as DNA, the CDR3 is TGTGCCAGCAGCCGCTATGGCTACACCTTC. The rearrangement uses TRBV28 and TRBJ1-2; D gene unclear. This CDR3 region has 10 residues. Germline assignment: CDR1 MDHEN and CDR2 SYDVKM. The V end was cut by 6 bases, the J end by 4 bases, with 3 bases between.

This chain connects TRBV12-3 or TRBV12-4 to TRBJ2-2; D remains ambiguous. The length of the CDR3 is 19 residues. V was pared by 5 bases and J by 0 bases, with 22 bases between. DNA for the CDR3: TGTGCCAGCAGTACTGGATCGGGTCTACTATTCGCGAACACCGGGGAGCTGTTTTTT. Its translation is CASSTGSGLLFANTGELFF.

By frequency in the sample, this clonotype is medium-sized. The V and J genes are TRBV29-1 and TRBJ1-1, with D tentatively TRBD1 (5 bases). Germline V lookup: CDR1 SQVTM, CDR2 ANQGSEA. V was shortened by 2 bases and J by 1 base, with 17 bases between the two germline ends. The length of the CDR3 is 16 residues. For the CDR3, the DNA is TGCAGCGTTGAATCCCATCTGCTAGACAGGAACACTGAAGCTTTCTTT. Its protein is CSVESHLLDRNTEAFF. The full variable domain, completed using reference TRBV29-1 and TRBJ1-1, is SAVISQKPSRDICQRGTSLTIQCQVDSQVTMMFWYRQQPGQSLTLIATANQGSEATYESGFVIDKFPISRPNLTFSTLTVSNMSPEDSSIYLCSVESHLLDRNTEAFFGQGTRLTVV.

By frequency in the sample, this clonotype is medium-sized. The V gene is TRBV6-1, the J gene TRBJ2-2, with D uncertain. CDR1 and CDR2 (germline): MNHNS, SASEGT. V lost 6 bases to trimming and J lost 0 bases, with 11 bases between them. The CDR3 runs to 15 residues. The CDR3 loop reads CASRRHTPNTGELFF. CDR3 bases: TGTGCCAGCAGGAGACACACACCGAACACCGGGGAGCTGTTTTTT.

The CDR3: CASSLRGYDQPQHF. DNA of the CDR3: TGTGCCAGCAGCTTAAGGGGCTATGATCAGCCCCAGCATTTT. The chain couples TRBV7-2 to TRBJ1-5; D might be TRBD1 (5 bases). V dropped 2 bases and J dropped 5 bases, with 10 bases sitting between them. The CDR3 totals 14 residues. From germline, CDR1 is SGHTA and CDR2 FQGNSA.

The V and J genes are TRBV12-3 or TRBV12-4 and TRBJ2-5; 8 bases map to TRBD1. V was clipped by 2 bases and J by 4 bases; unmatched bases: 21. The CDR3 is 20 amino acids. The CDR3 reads CASSLRPAFVGQGGVETQYF. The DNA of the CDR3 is TGTGCCAGCAGTTTAAGACCCGCTTTTGTCGGACAGGGTGGGGTAGAGACCCAGTACTTC.